A selection of T cell receptor beta chains follows, all from one sample in a study of metastatic and nonmetastatic thyroid tumors. MiXCR reprocessed the PCR reads for TCRdb. The sample has 45,000 or so clones, around 17% seen once; the top ten hold 20% to 25%. Sequenced: blood. These receptors all stem from a female donor with papillary thyroid cancer or a benign thyroid nodule (not recorded which). Some clones in this sample may be carry-over from other donors' samples. The CDR3 runs from the conserved cysteine through the conserved F or W. The D gene is left open where the match is weak. Only part of the rows carry a size: once, few, many, or a class if the clone is expanded.

>TRBJ1-2|-|TRBV7-9|-
TGTGCCAGCAGCAACCCTTCCGGTTATGGCTACACCTTC
CASSNPSGYGYTF
>TRBJ2-3|many|TRBV6-1|-
TGTGCCAGCAGTGAAGCCCCTAGTGAAAGGGGCACAGATACGCAGTATTTT
CASSEAPSERGTDTQYF
>TRBJ2-3|-|TRBV15|TRBD2
TGTTCCACCAGCCAGGCGGGACTAGCGGGCACAGATACGCAGTATTTT
CSTSQAGLAGTDTQYF
>TRBJ1-6|many|TRBV19|-
TGTGCCAGTAGCAACGGGAGGGGGGCCGAGACACCCCTCCACTTT
CASSNGRGAETPLHF
>TRBJ1-4|many|TRBV20-1|-
TGCAGTGCTAGAGGCGGTCCGAATGAAAAACTGTTTTTT
CSARGGPNEKLFF
>TRBJ2-1|many|TRBV6-1|-
TGTGCCAGCAGTGAAGCGCTGGCTACCGTCAATGAGCAGTTCTTC
CASSEALATVNEQFF
>TRBJ2-3|many|TRBV10-1|TRBD2
TGCGCCAGCAGCCGACTAGCGGGGGGTACAACAGATACGCAGTATTTT
CASSRLAGGTTDTQYF
>TRBJ2-1|many|TRBV2|TRBD1
TGTGCCAGTAGACAGGGAAGTAGTGAGCAGTTCTTC
CASRQGSSEQFF
>TRBJ1-2|many|TRBV5-1|-
TGCGCCAGCAGCGGGGGTCGATATGGCTACACCTTC
CASSGGRYGYTF
>TRBJ2-5|-|TRBV7-6|TRBD1
TGTGCCAGCAGCTGGGGGACAGGGGAGAAAGAGACCCAGTACTTC
CASSWGTGEKETQYF
>TRBJ2-3|many|TRBV9|-
TGTGCCAGCAGCGTGATGACAGATACGCAGTATTTT
CASSVMTDTQYF
>TRBJ2-3|-|TRBV7-6|-
TGTGCCAGCGGCTTGGAACCGGGGAACGTAGGCACAGATACGCAGTATTTT
CASGLEPGNVGTDTQYF
>TRBJ2-3|medium-sized|TRBV6-2/TRBV6-3|TRBD2
TGTGCCAGCAGTGAACTAGCGGAGACGCAGTATTTT
CASSELAETQYF
>TRBJ1-1|many|TRBV29-1|TRBD1
TGCAGCGTGACAGGGGACACTGAAGCTTTCTTT
CSVTGDTEAFF
>TRBJ1-1|many|TRBV12-3/TRBV12-4|-
TGTGCCAGCAGTCCCGCGGGGGGACCCGGCACTGAAGCTTTCTTT
CASSPAGGPGTEAFF
>TRBJ1-1|many|TRBV5-1|TRBD1
TGCGCCAGCAGAGGGGGAGGGGGCTCCACTGAAGCTTTCTTT
CASRGGGGSTEAFF
>TRBJ2-7|many|TRBV11-1|TRBD1
TGTGCCAGCAGCACCACGTCAGGGGGCGCAATGTACGAGCAGTACTTC
CASSTTSGGAMYEQYF
>TRBJ2-7|-|TRBV6-1|-
TGTGCCAGAGATGTAGCCTACGAGCAGTACTTC
CARDVAYEQYF
>TRBJ1-3|few|TRBV12-3/TRBV12-4|-
TGTGCCAGCCTCTCCAGAAACACCATATATTTT
CASLSRNTIYF
>TRBJ2-2|-|TRBV9|TRBD2
TGTGCCAGCAGCCGGGAGCTAGCGGGAGTCACCGGGGAGCTGTTTTTT
CASSRELAGVTGELFF
>TRBJ2-7|-|TRBV10-3|-
TGTGCCATCAGGCGGGACAGTGCCTACGAGCAGTACTTC
CAIRRDSAYEQYF
>TRBJ2-3|-|TRBV6-1|TRBD1
TGTGCCAGCAGGACAGGGGGCACAGCAGATACGCAGTATTTT
CASRTGGTADTQYF
>TRBJ1-1|-|TRBV28|-
TGTGCCAGCAGTTTTAGGGCTTACACTGAAGCTTTCTTT
CASSFRAYTEAFF
>TRBJ2-7|many|TRBV19|-
TGTGCCAGTAGTAGCTCCTACGAGCAGTACTTC
CASSSSYEQYF
>TRBJ2-1|few|TRBV28|TRBD1
TGTGTCAGCAGTTTAGGAACCACAGGGGGCTCCTACAATGAGCAGTTCTTC
CVSSLGTTGGSYNEQFF
>TRBJ1-1|few|TRBV3-1|-
TGTGCCAGCAGCCAAGTAGGGTTTGAAGCTTTCTTT
CASSQVGFEAFF
>TRBJ2-2|many|TRBV5-1|TRBD2
TGCGCCAGCAGCTATACCGGGACTAGCCTCACCGGGGAGCTGTTTTTT
CASSYTGTSLTGELFF
>TRBJ1-5|many|TRBV10-3|-
TGTGCCATCAGTGAAGGGCAGAGCAATCAGCCCCAGCATTTT
CAISEGQSNQPQHF
>TRBJ2-2|many|TRBV12-3/TRBV12-4|TRBD1
TGTGCCAGCAGAAAAAGACAGGGTAACACCGGGGAGCTGTTTTTT
CASRKRQGNTGELFF
>TRBJ2-7|many|TRBV3-1|-
TGTGCCAGCAGCCAAGATTTGAGTACCTACGAGCAGTACTTC
CASSQDLSTYEQYF
>TRBJ1-1|many|TRBV7-2|-
TGTGCCAGCAGCCCCAGGAAGGTCCTGGGTAGAAATACTGAAGCTTTCTTT
CASSPRKVLGRNTEAFF
>TRBJ2-7|many|TRBV28|-
TGTGCCAGCAGTTTGGGTCAGTCCTACGAGCAGTACTTC
CASSLGQSYEQYF
>TRBJ2-7|-|TRBV28|-
TGTGCCAGCGTCTCGGCCCATTACGAGCAGTACTTC
CASVSAHYEQYF
>TRBJ1-3|many|TRBV6-1|-
TGTGCCAGCAGTTTGCGGGCCGGCGGCTCTGGAAACACCATATATTTT
CASSLRAGGSGNTIYF
>TRBJ2-7|-|TRBV12-3/TRBV12-4|TRBD1
TGTGCCAGCAGTTTTGGGACAGCCTACGAGCAGTACTTC
CASSFGTAYEQYF
>TRBJ1-1|few|TRBV6-1|-
TGTGCCAGCAGTGAAAGCCTAAACCGGGGGGGTGAAGCTTTCTTT
CASSESLNRGGEAFF
>TRBJ1-4|many|TRBV3-1|-
TGTGCCAGCAGCCCCCAAGGAGGGACAAAACTGTTTTTT
CASSPQGGTKLFF
>TRBJ2-1|-|TRBV11-1|-
TGTGCCAGCAGCGGGGGCGCCAGCTCCTACAATGAGCAGTTCTTC
CASSGGASSYNEQFF
>TRBJ1-1|many|TRBV11-2|-
TGTGCCAGCAGCTTAGTTGGGGCTGGAGCTTTCTTT
CASSLVGAGAFF